These T cell receptor beta chains were read from a single sample in a study of T-cell reconstitution after alpha-beta-depleted transplantation in children. TCRdb ran MiXCR on the PCR reads and lists one entry per CDR3 protein. The sample records about 76,000 distinct CDR3 sequences, around 14% being singletons. This specimen consisted of PBMCs, mostly from graft donor cells, obtained 180 days after TCRalphabeta/CD19-depleted stem cell transplant. Receptors were obtained from a male patient between 2 and 15 years old who had a stem cell transplant for acute lymphoblastic leukemia, so the T cells may come from the graft donor. The CDR3 runs from the conserved cysteine through the conserved F or W. The D gene is left open where the match is weak. The size of a clone is reported for some rows only, either as once, few or many, or as a class for expanded clones.

D: -
J: TRBJ1-5
V: TRBV18
size: few
DNA: TGTGCCAGCTCAGGGCAGTTCAATCAGCCCCAGCATTTT
CDR3: CASSGQFNQPQHF

D: TRBD2
J: TRBJ2-3
V: TRBV12-3/TRBV12-4
size: few
DNA: TGTGCCAGCAGTTTGGGCGGGAGGTTGGTAGATACGCAGTATTTT
CDR3: CASSLGGRLVDTQYF

D: TRBD2
J: TRBJ2-5
V: TRBV20-1
size: -
DNA: TGCAGTGCTGAGGGGACTAGCGGAGGTGGGGAGACCCAGTACTTC
CDR3: CSAEGTSGGGETQYF

D: TRBD2
J: TRBJ2-3
V: TRBV5-1
size: -
DNA: TGCGCCAGCAGCTTGGCAGCGGGGGGCACAGATACGCAGTATTTT
CDR3: CASSLAAGGTDTQYF

D: TRBD2
J: TRBJ2-2
V: TRBV9
size: many
DNA: TGTGCCAGCAGCGTAAGTCCGGGACTAGCGGGGGCGAACACCGGGGAGCTGTTTTTT
CDR3: CASSVSPGLAGANTGELFF

D: -
J: TRBJ1-1
V: TRBV6-5
size: -
DNA: TGTGCCAGCAGTTACGACGGGTGGCGAACTGAAGCTTTCTTT
CDR3: CASSYDGWRTEAFF

D: TRBD2
J: TRBJ2-5
V: TRBV7-9
size: few
DNA: TGTGCCAGCAGCCTGACTAGCGTCATAAAGACCCAGTACTTC
CDR3: CASSLTSVIKTQYF

D: -
J: TRBJ1-5
V: TRBV20-1
size: few
DNA: TGCAGTGCCAGGAGCGGGCAGAGCAATCAGCCCCAGCATTTT
CDR3: CSARSGQSNQPQHF

D: -
J: TRBJ2-5
V: TRBV15
size: many
DNA: TGTGCCACCAGCGGCGGTTGGGAGACCCAGTACTTC
CDR3: CATSGGWETQYF

D: TRBD1
J: TRBJ2-7
V: TRBV20-1
size: many
DNA: TGCAGTGCTACCCTGGGGACAGGGTACGAGCAGTACTTC
CDR3: CSATLGTGYEQYF

D: -
J: TRBJ2-1
V: TRBV2
size: few
DNA: TGTGCCAGCAGTGAAGTGGCGCTCTCCTACAATGAGCAGTTCTTC
CDR3: CASSEVALSYNEQFF

D: TRBD1
J: TRBJ2-3
V: TRBV20-1
size: many
DNA: TGCAGTGCTAGCCGGGACAGGGGGAGAGATACGCAGTATTTT
CDR3: CSASRDRGRDTQYF

D: TRBD2
J: TRBJ2-1
V: TRBV11-1
size: -
DNA: TGTGCCAGCAGCTTAGCCCGAACTAGCGGGGGACGTTCCTACAATGAGCAGTTCTTC
CDR3: CASSLARTSGGRSYNEQFF

D: TRBD2
J: TRBJ2-1
V: TRBV12-3/TRBV12-4
size: few
DNA: TGTGCCAGCAGGCGACTAGCGGGAACCCTAGATGAGCAGTTCTTC
CDR3: CASRRLAGTLDEQFF

D: TRBD1
J: TRBJ1-2
V: TRBV30
size: -
DNA: TGTGCCTGGAGCCGGGACAGGGACTATGGCTACACCTTC
CDR3: CAWSRDRDYGYTF

D: -
J: TRBJ2-1
V: TRBV5-1
size: -
DNA: TGCGCCAGCAGCTACCGGGCCGTGCGCGTCCCCTACAATGAGCAGTTCTTC
CDR3: CASSYRAVRVPYNEQFF

D: -
J: TRBJ2-3
V: TRBV7-9
size: few
DNA: TGTGCCAGCAGCTTACTCGGAGCCTTCACAGATACGCAGTATTTT
CDR3: CASSLLGAFTDTQYF

D: TRBD2
J: TRBJ2-1
V: TRBV12-3/TRBV12-4
size: -
DNA: TGTGCCAGCAGCTACGACAGTAAAACTAGCGGGACAAATCCCTACAATGAGCAGTTCTTC
CDR3: CASSYDSKTSGTNPYNEQFF

D: -
J: TRBJ2-5
V: TRBV7-8
size: -
DNA: TGTGCCAGCAGTTTGGGGCAGTCAGAGACCCAGTACTTC
CDR3: CASSLGQSETQYF

D: -
J: TRBJ1-6
V: TRBV27
size: few
DNA: TGTGCCAGCAGTTTACTTTGGGGTTCACCCCTCCACTTT
CDR3: CASSLLWGSPLHF

D: -
J: TRBJ1-4
V: TRBV20-1
size: -
DNA: TGCAGTGCTAGCGCCGAAAAACTGTTTTTT
CDR3: CSASAEKLFF

D: TRBD1
J: TRBJ1-2
V: TRBV28
size: many
DNA: TGTGCCAGCAGTTTAGGATTTTGGACAGGACGCATCGCGGGCTATGGCTACACCTTC
CDR3: CASSLGFWTGRIAGYGYTF

D: TRBD2
J: TRBJ2-7
V: TRBV20-1
size: many
DNA: TGCAGTGCTCTTCCCACTAGCGGGAATTACGAGCAGTACTTC
CDR3: CSALPTSGNYEQYF

D: -
J: TRBJ2-7
V: TRBV10-3
size: many
DNA: TGTGCCATCAGTCCCACATCCTACGAGCAGTACTTC
CDR3: CAISPTSYEQYF

D: -
J: TRBJ2-1
V: TRBV20-1
size: few
DNA: TGCAGTGCTCAGGGGGGGCCCAATGAGCAGTTCTTC
CDR3: CSAQGGPNEQFF

D: -
J: TRBJ2-3
V: TRBV4-3
size: -
DNA: TGCGCCAGCAGCCAAGCCCCAGGGTACACAGATACGCAGTATTTT
CDR3: CASSQAPGYTDTQYF

D: -
J: TRBJ1-2
V: TRBV25-1
size: -
DNA: TGTGCCAGCAGTGGACAACCCTTGGGCTACACCTTC
CDR3: CASSGQPLGYTF

D: TRBD1
J: TRBJ1-2
V: TRBV6-6
size: few
DNA: TGTGCCAGCAGTAAGACAGGGTCTGATGGCTACACCTTC
CDR3: CASSKTGSDGYTF

D: -
J: TRBJ2-4
V: TRBV15
size: few
DNA: TGTGCCACCAGCAGAGATGGGGGAGCCAAAAACATTCAGTACTTC
CDR3: CATSRDGGAKNIQYF

D: TRBD2
J: TRBJ2-5
V: TRBV7-2
size: -
DNA: TGTGCCAGCAAAGCGGGGGGGGATACCCAGTACTTC
CDR3: CASKAGGDTQYF

D: TRBD1
J: TRBJ2-7
V: TRBV20-1
size: few
DNA: TGCAGTGCTCGGGGACAGGGGCGGGCGGACGAGCAGTACTTC
CDR3: CSARGQGRADEQYF

D: TRBD2
J: TRBJ2-3
V: TRBV6-1
size: many
DNA: TGTGCCAGCACCCTAGGAACTAGCGTACGCACAGATACGCAGTATTTT
CDR3: CASTLGTSVRTDTQYF

D: -
J: TRBJ1-4
V: TRBV7-2
size: few
DNA: TGTGCCAGCAGCTGGGGTTATTCTAATGAAAAACTGTTTTTT
CDR3: CASSWGYSNEKLFF

D: TRBD1
J: TRBJ2-1
V: TRBV29-1
size: -
DNA: TGCAGCGTCAGGACAGGGGGAGGTGAGCAGTTCTTC
CDR3: CSVRTGGGEQFF